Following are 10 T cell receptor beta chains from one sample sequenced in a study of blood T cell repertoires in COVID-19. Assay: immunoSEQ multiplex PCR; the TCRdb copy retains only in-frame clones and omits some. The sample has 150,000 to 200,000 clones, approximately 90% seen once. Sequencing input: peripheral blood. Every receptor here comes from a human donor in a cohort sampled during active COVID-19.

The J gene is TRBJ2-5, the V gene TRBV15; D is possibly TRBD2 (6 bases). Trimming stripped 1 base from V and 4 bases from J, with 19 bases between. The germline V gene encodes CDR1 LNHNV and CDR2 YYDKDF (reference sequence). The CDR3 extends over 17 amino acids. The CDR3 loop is CATSRVGQGGRRETQYF. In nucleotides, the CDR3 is TGTGCCACCAGCAGAGTGGGGCAGGGAGGCCGCCGAGAGACCCAGTACTTC.

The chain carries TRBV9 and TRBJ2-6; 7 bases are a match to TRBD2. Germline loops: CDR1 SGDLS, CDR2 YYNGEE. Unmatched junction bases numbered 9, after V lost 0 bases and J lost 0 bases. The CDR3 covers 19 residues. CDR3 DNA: TGTGCCAGCAGCGTAGACCCGGGGGGTAAGAGCTCTGGGGCCAACGTCCTGACTTTC. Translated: CASSVDPGGKSSGANVLTF.

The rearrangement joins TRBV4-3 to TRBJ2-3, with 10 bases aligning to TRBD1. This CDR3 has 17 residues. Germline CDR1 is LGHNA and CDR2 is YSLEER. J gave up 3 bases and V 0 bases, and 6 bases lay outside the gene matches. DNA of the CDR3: TGCGCCAGCAGCCAAGAGATCGACAGGGGGCGGACAGATACGCAGTATTTT. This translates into CASSQEIDRGRTDTQYF.

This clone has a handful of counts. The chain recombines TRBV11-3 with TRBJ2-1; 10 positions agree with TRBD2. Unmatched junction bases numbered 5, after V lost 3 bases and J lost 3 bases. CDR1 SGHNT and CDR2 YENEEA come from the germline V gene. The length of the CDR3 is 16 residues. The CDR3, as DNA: TGTGCCAGCAGCTTCAGCGGGGGGGCCGGCTACAATGAGCAGTTCTTC. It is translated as CASSFSGGAGYNEQFF.

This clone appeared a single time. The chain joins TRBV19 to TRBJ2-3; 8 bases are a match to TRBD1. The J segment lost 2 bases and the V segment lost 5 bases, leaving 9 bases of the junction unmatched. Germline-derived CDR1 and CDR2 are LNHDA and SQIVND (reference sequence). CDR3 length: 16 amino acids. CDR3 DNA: TGTGCCAGTAGTCTCCCAGGGGGCAAGTCCACAGATACGCAGTATTTT. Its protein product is CASSLPGGKSTDTQYF.

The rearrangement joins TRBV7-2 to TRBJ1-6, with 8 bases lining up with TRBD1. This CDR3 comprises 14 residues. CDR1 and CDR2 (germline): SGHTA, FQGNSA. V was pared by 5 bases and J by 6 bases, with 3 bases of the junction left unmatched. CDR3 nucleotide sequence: TGTGCCAGCAGCGCCGGACAGGGTAATTCACCCCTCCACTTT. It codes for CASSAGQGNSPLHF.

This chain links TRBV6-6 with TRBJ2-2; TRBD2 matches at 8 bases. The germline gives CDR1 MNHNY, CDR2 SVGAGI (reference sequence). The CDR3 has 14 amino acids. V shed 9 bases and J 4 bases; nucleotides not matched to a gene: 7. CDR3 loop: CASATSGATGELFF. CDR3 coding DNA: TGTGCCAGTGCCACTAGCGGCGCCACCGGGGAGCTGTTTTTT.

Written as DNA, the CDR3 is TGTGCCAGCAGCACCGATTGGACAGGGGCGCCTTCGCCTCGTGAGACCCAGTACTTC. This gives the protein CASSTDWTGAPSPRETQYF. This chain links TRBV7-2 with TRBJ2-5; 9 positions match TRBD1. CDR3 length: 19 residues. CDR1 is SGHTA, CDR2 FQGNSA, per germline. Germline trimming cut 5 bases from V and 5 bases from J; bases unmatched to any gene: 21.

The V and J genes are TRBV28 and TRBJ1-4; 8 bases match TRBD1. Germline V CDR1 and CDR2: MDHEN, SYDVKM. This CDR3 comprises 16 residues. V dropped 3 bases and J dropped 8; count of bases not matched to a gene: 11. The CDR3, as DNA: TGTGCCAGCAGTTTCCGGACAGGGACGGTTTTGGAAAAACTGTTTTTT. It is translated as CASSFRTGTVLEKLFF.

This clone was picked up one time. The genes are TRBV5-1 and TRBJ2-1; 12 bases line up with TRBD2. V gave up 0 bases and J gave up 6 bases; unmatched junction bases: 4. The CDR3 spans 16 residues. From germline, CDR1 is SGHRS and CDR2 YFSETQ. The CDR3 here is CASSLEPSGRANEQFF. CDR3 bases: TGCGCCAGCAGCTTGGAACCTAGCGGGAGGGCCAATGAGCAGTTCTTC.